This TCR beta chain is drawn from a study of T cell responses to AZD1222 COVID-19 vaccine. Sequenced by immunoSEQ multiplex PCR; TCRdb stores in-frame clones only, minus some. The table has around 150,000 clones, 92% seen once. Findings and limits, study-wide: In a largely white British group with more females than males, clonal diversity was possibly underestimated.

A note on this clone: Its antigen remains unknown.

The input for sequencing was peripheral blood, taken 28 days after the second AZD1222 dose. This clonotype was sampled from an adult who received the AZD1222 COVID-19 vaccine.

The CDR3 region has the DNA TGTGCCAGCAGTTACAATTTGGCAGGGTCTGCTAACTATGGCTACACCTTC. Translating it yields CASSYNLAGSANYGYTF. The genes are TRBV6-2 or TRBV6-3 and TRBJ1-2, with D possibly TRBD1 on 5 matching bases. V lost 2 bases and J lost 0, with 16 bases in between. This CDR3 is built from 17 residues. CDR1 is MNHEY, CDR2 SVGEGT, per germline.